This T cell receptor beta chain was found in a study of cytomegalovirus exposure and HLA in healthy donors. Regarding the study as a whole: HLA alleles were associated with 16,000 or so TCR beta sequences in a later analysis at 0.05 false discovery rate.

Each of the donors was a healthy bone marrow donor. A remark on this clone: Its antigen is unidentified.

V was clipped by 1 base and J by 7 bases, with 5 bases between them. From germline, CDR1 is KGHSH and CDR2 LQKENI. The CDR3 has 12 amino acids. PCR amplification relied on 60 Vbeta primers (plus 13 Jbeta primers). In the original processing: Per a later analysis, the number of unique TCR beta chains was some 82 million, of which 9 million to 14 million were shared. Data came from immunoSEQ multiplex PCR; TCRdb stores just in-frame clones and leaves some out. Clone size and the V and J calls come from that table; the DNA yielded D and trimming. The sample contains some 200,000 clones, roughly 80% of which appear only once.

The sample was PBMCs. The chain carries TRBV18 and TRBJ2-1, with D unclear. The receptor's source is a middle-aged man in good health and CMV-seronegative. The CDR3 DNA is TGTGCCAGCTCACCACAGCGAAATGAGCAGTTCTTC. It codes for CASSPQRNEQFF.